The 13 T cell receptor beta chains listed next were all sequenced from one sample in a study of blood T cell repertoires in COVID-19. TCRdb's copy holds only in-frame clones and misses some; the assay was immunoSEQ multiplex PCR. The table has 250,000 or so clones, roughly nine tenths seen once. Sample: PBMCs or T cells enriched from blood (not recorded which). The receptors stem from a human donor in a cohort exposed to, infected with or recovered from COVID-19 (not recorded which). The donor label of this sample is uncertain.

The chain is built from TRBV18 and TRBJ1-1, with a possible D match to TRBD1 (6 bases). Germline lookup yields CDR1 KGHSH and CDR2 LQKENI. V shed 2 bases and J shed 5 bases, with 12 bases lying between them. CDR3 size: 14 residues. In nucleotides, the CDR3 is TGTGCCAGCTCACCAGAACAGGGTGGGACTGAAGCTTTCTTT. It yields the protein CASSPEQGGTEAFF.

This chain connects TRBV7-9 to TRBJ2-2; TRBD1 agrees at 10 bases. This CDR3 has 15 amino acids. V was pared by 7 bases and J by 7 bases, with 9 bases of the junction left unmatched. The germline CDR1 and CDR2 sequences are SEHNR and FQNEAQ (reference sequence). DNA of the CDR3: TGTGCCAGCACCCCGGACAGGGGGAATGGCGGGGAGCTGTTTTTT. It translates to CASTPDRGNGGELFF.

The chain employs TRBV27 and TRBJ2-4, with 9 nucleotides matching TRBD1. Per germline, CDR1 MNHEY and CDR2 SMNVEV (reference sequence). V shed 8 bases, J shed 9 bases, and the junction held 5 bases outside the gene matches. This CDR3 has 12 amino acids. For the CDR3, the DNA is TGTGCCAGCCGACAGGGGGGGGGCATTCAGTACTTC. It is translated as CASRQGGGIQYF.

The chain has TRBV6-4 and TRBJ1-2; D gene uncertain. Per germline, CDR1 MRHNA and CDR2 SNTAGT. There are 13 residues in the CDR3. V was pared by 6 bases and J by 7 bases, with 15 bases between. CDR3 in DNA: TGTGCCAGCAGCGCCGACGGAGTAGCTGGCTACACCTTC. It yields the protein CASSADGVAGYTF.

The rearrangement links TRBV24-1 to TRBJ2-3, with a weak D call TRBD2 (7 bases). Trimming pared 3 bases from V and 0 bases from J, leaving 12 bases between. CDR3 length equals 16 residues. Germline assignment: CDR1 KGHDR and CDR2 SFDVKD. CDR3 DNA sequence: TGTGCCACCAGTGATCCGGGGGGCGCAAGCACAGATACGCAGTATTTT. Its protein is CATSDPGGASTDTQYF.

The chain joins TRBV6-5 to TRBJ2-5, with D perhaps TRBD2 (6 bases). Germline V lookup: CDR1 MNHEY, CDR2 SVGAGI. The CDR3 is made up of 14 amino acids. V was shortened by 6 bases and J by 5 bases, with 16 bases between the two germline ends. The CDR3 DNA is TGTGCCAGCAGCCCGGGACTCCTGGGGGAGACCCAGTACTTC. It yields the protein CASSPGLLGETQYF.

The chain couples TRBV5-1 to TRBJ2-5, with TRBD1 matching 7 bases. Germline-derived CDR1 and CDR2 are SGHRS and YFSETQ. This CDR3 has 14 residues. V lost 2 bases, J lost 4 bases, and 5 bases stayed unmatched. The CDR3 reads CASSFGQAGETQYF. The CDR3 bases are TGCGCCAGCAGCTTCGGACAGGCGGGAGAGACCCAGTACTTC.

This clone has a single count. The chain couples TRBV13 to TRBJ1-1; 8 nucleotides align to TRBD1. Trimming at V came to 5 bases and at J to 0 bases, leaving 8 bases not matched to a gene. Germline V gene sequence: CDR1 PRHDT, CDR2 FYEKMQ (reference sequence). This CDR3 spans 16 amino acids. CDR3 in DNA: TGTGCCAGCAGCCCATTTGGACAGGGATTGAACACTGAAGCTTTCTTT. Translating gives CASSPFGQGLNTEAFF.

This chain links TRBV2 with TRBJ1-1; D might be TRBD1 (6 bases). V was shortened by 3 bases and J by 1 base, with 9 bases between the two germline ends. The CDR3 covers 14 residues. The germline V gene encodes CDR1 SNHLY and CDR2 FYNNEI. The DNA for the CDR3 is TGTGCCAGCAGTGATTGGACAGCGAACACTGAAGCTTTCTTT. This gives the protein CASSDWTANTEAFF.

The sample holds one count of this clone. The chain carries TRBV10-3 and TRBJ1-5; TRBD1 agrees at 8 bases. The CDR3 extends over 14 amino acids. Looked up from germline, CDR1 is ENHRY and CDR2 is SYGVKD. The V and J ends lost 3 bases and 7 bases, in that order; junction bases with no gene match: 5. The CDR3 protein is CAISDQDREQPQHF. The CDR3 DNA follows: TGTGCCATCAGTGATCAGGACAGGGAGCAGCCCCAGCATTTT.

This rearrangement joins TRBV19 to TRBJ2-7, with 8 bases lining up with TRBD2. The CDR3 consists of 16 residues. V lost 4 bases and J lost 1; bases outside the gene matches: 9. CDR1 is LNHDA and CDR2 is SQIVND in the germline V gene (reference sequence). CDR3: CASSKIAGSGSYEQYF. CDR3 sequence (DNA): TGTGCCAGTAGTAAAATAGCGGGGTCAGGATCCTACGAGCAGTACTTC.

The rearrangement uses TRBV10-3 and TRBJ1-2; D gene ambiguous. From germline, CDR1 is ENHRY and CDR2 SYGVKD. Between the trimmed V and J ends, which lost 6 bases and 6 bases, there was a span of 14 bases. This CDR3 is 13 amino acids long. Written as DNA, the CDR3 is TGTGCCATCAGCCAAGGACTTGAGGATGGCTACACCTTC. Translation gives CAISQGLEDGYTF.

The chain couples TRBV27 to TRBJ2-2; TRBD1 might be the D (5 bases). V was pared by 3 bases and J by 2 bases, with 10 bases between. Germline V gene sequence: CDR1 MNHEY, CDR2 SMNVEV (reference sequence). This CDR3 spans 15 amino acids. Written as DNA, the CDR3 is TGTGCCAGCAGTTTTCACCAGGGCAACACCGGGGAGCTGTTTTTT. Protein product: CASSFHQGNTGELFF.